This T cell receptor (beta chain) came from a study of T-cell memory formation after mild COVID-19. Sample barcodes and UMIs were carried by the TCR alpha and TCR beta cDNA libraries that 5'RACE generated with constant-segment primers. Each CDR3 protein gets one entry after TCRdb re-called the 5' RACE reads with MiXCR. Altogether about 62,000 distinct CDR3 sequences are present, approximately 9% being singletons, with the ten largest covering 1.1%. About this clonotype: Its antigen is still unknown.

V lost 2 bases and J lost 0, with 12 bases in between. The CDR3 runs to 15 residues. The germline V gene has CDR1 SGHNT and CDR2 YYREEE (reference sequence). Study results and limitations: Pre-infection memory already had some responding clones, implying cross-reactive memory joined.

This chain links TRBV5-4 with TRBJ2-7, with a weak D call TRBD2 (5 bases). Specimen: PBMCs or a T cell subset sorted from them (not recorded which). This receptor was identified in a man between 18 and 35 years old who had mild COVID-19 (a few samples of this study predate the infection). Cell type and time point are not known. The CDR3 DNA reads TGTGCCAGCAGCTTCGGAGGACTCAGCTCCTACGAGCAGTACTTC. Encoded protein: CASSFGGLSSYEQYF.